This T cell receptor (beta chain) is drawn from a study of T cell clones after liver transplantation. On the study more broadly: Three of the eight recipients were HCV-positive; the rest had non-autoimmune, non-viral transplant indications.

Points on this clone: Its antigen is not identified.

The assay was immunoSEQ multiplex PCR, and TCRdb's table has in-frame clones only and misses some. Found here are over 15,000 clones, 75% to 90% of them singletons; the top ten hold 13%. V lost 3 bases and J lost 2, with 10 bases in between. The CDR3 runs to 14 residues. The germline CDR1 and CDR2 sequences are MDHEN and SYDVKM. Study conclusions and caveats: Migration into the graft, not deletion, may explain lost graft donor-reactive T cells.

The rearrangement uses TRBV28 and TRBJ1-1; possible D gene TRBD1, 6 bases. The sequences come from CD8+ T cells from blood, collected about 46 months after liver transplant. This receptor was taken from a human patient who received a liver transplant. Some T cells may be graft donor cells. The CDR3 DNA is TGTGCCAGCAGTTTCAGGGGTAGAAACACTGAAGCTTTCTTT. This sequence encodes CASSFRGRNTEAFF. Supplemented by reference TRBV28 and TRBJ1-1, the full variable domain reads DVKVTQSSRYLVKRTGEKVFLECVQDMDHENMFWYRQDPGLGLRLIYFSYDVKMKEKGDIPEGYSVSREKKERFSLILESASTNQTSMYLCASSFRGRNTEAFFGQGTRLTVV.